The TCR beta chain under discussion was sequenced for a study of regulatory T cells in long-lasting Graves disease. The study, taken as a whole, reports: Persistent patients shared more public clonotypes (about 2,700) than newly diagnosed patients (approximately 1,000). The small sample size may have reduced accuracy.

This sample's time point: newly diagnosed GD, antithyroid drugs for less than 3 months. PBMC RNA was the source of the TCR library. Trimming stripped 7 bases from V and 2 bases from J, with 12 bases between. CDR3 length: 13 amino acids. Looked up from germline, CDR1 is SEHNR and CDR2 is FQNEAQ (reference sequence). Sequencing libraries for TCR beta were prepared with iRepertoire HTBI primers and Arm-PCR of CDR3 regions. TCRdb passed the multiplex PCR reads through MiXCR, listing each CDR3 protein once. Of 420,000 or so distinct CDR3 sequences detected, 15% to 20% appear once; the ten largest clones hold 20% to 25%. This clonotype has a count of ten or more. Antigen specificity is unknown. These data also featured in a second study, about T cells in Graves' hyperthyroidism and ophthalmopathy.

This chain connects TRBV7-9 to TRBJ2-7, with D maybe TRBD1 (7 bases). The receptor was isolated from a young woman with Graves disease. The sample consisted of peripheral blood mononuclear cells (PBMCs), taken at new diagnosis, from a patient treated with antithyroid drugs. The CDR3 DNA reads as TGTGCCAGCACCAGGGGGGCGGCCTACGAGCAGTACTTC. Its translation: CASTRGAAYEQYF.